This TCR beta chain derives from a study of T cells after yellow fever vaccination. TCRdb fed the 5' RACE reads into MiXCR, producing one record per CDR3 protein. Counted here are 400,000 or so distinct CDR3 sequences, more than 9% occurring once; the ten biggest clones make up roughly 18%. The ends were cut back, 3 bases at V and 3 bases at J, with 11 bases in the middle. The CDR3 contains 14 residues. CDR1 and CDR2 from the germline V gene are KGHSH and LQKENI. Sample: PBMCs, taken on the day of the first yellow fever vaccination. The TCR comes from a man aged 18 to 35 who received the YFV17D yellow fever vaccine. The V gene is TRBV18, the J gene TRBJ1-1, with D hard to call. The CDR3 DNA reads TGTGCCAGCTCACCTGCGGGTTCGGACACTGAAGCTTTCTTT. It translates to CASSPAGSDTEAFF.